This is a list of T cell receptor beta chains from one sample in a study of T-cell reconstitution after alpha-beta-depleted transplantation in children. One entry per CDR3 protein, called by TCRdb with MiXCR from the PCR reads. The data show fewer than 500,000 distinct CDR3 sequences, over 40% seen once. Material: PBMCs, obtained before TCRalphabeta/CD19-depleted stem cell transplant. The origin of the receptors is a girl aged 2 to 10 with aplastic anemia, due to receive a stem cell transplant. Both conserved end residues are part of each CDR3. The order of the fields is clone size, J gene, V gene, D gene, CDR3 DNA, CDR3 protein. A D gene is named only where the DNA matches it firmly. Clone size is not always given. Where it is, it says once, few, many or a class for expanded clones.

clone_size: -
j_call: TRBJ2-3
v_call: TRBV7-3
d_call: TRBD2
cdr3_nt: TGTGCCAGCAGCCTAGGAAGTGGACTAGGCACAGATACGCAGTATTTT
cdr3_aa: CASSLGSGLGTDTQYF

clone_size: -
j_call: TRBJ2-1
v_call: TRBV7-6
d_call: -
cdr3_nt: TGTGCCAGCAGCGGTACCGTGACCCCCTCCTACAATGAGCAGTTCTTC
cdr3_aa: CASSGTVTPSYNEQFF

clone_size: few
j_call: TRBJ1-6
v_call: TRBV30
d_call: -
cdr3_nt: TGTGCCTGGAGGGGACCTATGACGGGTTCACCCCTCCACTTT
cdr3_aa: CAWRGPMTGSPLHF

clone_size: few
j_call: TRBJ1-1
v_call: TRBV19
d_call: TRBD1
cdr3_nt: TGTGCCAGTAGAGGTTTAGGACAGGGAGACACTGAAGCTTTCTTT
cdr3_aa: CASRGLGQGDTEAFF

clone_size: few
j_call: TRBJ2-5
v_call: TRBV5-1
d_call: TRBD2
cdr3_nt: TGCGCCAGCAGCTTGGAAGGCGGGGGGGATCAAGAGACCCAGTACTTC
cdr3_aa: CASSLEGGGDQETQYF

clone_size: -
j_call: TRBJ2-3
v_call: TRBV4-1
d_call: -
cdr3_nt: TGCGCCAGCAGCGCCAAGGCGATTGATGATACGCAGTATTTT
cdr3_aa: CASSAKAIDDTQYF

clone_size: -
j_call: TRBJ2-7
v_call: TRBV20-1
d_call: -
cdr3_nt: TGCAGTGCGGATTCTCGCGAGCAGTACTTC
cdr3_aa: CSADSREQYF

clone_size: -
j_call: TRBJ2-1
v_call: TRBV15
d_call: -
cdr3_nt: TGTGCCACCAGCGATCAGACAGTAGAGGATGAGCAGTTCTTC
cdr3_aa: CATSDQTVEDEQFF

clone_size: many
j_call: TRBJ2-7
v_call: TRBV20-1
d_call: TRBD1
cdr3_nt: TGCAGTGCTAGGGACAGGGGCCCCTACGAGCAGTACTTC
cdr3_aa: CSARDRGPYEQYF

clone_size: many
j_call: TRBJ1-1
v_call: TRBV7-9
d_call: -
cdr3_nt: TGTGCCAGCAGCCGACTAACTCGTGGCGACACTGAAGCTTTCTTT
cdr3_aa: CASSRLTRGDTEAFF

clone_size: -
j_call: TRBJ2-2
v_call: TRBV6-2/TRBV6-3
d_call: TRBD2
cdr3_nt: TGTGCCAGCAGTTTCCTTAGCGGGAGCACCGGGGAGCTGTTTTTT
cdr3_aa: CASSFLSGSTGELFF

clone_size: -
j_call: TRBJ2-5
v_call: TRBV12-3/TRBV12-4
d_call: -
cdr3_nt: TGTGCCAGCAGTTTTCCGGGACTCCCGGTTTCCGAGACCCAGTACTTC
cdr3_aa: CASSFPGLPVSETQYF

clone_size: -
j_call: TRBJ2-7
v_call: TRBV20-1
d_call: -
cdr3_nt: TGCAGTGCACCCTTCACCTCTTACGAGCAGTACTTC
cdr3_aa: CSAPFTSYEQYF

clone_size: few
j_call: TRBJ2-1
v_call: TRBV6-2/TRBV6-3
d_call: TRBD2
cdr3_nt: TGTGCCAGCAGTTACACCCTAGCGGGAGGGCCTCATGAGCAGTTCTTC
cdr3_aa: CASSYTLAGGPHEQFF

clone_size: -
j_call: TRBJ2-2
v_call: TRBV29-1
d_call: -
cdr3_nt: TGCAGCGTTGGTGTGCTCTCCACCGGGGAGCTGTTTTTT
cdr3_aa: CSVGVLSTGELFF

clone_size: -
j_call: TRBJ2-1
v_call: TRBV20-1
d_call: -
cdr3_nt: TGCAGTGCTGGGGTGTTTCGAGTCAATGAGCAGTTCTTC
cdr3_aa: CSAGVFRVNEQFF

clone_size: -
j_call: TRBJ1-4
v_call: TRBV28
d_call: -
cdr3_nt: TGTGCCAGCATCTCAAAAGTCTTGGGGAGGACGGCAACTAATGAAAAACTGTTTTTT
cdr3_aa: CASISKVLGRTATNEKLFF

clone_size: -
j_call: TRBJ2-2
v_call: TRBV7-7
d_call: -
cdr3_nt: TGTGCTAGCAGCTTACACTACCAATCCACCGGGGAGCTGTTTTTT
cdr3_aa: CASSLHYQSTGELFF

clone_size: -
j_call: TRBJ2-1
v_call: TRBV29-1
d_call: -
cdr3_nt: TGCAGCGTTGTGACGGGTGTGGGGGGCTATGAGCAGTTCTTC
cdr3_aa: CSVVTGVGGYEQFF

clone_size: -
j_call: TRBJ2-5
v_call: TRBV7-9
d_call: -
cdr3_nt: TGTGCCAGCAGCCCTCCCGAGGGGGGGGAGACCCAGTACTTC
cdr3_aa: CASSPPEGGETQYF

clone_size: -
j_call: TRBJ2-7
v_call: TRBV6-1
d_call: TRBD1
cdr3_nt: TGTGCCAGCAGTGACGACAGGGACTACGAGCAGTACTTC
cdr3_aa: CASSDDRDYEQYF

clone_size: -
j_call: TRBJ1-5
v_call: TRBV18
d_call: TRBD1
cdr3_nt: TGTGCCAGCTCACCAGGGACAGGGATCAATCAGCCCCAGCATTTT
cdr3_aa: CASSPGTGINQPQHF

clone_size: -
j_call: TRBJ2-1
v_call: TRBV4-1
d_call: TRBD1
cdr3_nt: TGCGCCAGCAGCCTAGGGACAGCGGAAGGTGGTGAGCAGTTCTTC
cdr3_aa: CASSLGTAEGGEQFF

clone_size: -
j_call: TRBJ2-1
v_call: TRBV18
d_call: -
cdr3_nt: TGTGCCAGCTCACTGCGAGGTACTAGCCCCAACAATGAGCAGTTCTTC
cdr3_aa: CASSLRGTSPNNEQFF